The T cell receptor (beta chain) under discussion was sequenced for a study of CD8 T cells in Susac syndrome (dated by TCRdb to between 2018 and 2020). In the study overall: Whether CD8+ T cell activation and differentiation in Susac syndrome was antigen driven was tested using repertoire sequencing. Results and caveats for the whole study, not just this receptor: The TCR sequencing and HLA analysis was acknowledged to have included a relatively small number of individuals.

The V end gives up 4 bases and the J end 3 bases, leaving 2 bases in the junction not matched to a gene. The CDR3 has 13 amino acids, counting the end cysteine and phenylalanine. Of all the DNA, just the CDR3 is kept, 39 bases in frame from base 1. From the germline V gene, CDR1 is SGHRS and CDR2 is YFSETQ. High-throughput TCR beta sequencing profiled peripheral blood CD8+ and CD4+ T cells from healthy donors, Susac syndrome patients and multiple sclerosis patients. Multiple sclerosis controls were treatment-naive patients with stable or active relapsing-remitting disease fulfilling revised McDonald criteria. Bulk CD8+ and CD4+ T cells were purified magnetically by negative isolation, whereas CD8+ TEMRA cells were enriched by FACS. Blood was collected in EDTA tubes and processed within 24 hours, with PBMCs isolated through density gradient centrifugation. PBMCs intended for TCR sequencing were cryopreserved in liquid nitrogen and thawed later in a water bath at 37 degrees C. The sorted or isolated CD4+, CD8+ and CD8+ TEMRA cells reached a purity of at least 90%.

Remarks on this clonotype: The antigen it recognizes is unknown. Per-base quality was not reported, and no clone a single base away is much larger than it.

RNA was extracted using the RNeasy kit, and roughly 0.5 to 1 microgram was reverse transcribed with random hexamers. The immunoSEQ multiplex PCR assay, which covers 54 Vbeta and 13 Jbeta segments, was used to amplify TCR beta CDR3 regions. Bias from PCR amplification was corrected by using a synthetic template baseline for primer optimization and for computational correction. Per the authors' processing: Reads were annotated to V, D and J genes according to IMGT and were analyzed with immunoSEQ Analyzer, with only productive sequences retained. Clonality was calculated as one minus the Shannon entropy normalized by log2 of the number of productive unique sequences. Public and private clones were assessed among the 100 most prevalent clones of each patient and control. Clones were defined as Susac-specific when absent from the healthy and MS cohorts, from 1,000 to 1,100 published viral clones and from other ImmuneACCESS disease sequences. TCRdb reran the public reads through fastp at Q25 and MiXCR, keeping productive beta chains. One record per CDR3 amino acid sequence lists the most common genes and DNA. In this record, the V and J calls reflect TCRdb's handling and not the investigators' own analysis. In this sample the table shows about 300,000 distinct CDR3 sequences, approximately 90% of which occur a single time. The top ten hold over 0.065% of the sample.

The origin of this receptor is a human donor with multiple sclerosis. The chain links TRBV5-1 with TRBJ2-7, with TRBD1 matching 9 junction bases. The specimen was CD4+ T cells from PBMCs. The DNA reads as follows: TGCGCCAGCAGCATGGGACAGGGCTACGAGCAGTACTTC. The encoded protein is CASSMGQGYEQYF.